Following are 29 T cell receptor beta chains from one sample sequenced in a study of T-cell memory formation after mild COVID-19 (dated by TCRdb to about 2021). Libraries were prepared through 5' RACE. Sequenced using an Illumina NovaSeq 6000. TCRdb reran the public reads through fastp at Q25 and MiXCR, keeping productive beta chains. For every CDR3 protein sequence, its rows merge into one entry that carries the most common genes and DNA. In all, the sample holds about 320,000 distinct CDR3 sequences, and roughly an eighth of those were seen once. The biggest ten clones account for around 23% of the sample. Sequenced: PBMCs or a T cell subset sorted from them (not recorded which). These receptors were taken from a man younger than 35 who had mild COVID-19 (a few samples of this study predate the infection). The sample titles of this study are shuffled in the database, so cell type and time point are left out; the donor was told from shared clones.

Only a few counts were recorded for this clonotype. V is TRBV29-1 and J is TRBJ2-7, with 10 bases lining up with TRBD1. The V gene's germline CDR1 is SQVTM and CDR2 ANQGSEA. This CDR3 is built from 14 residues. With V trimmed by 6 bases and J by 5 bases, 10 bases remained unmatched. CDR3 in DNA: TGCAGCGTCGGGACAGGGGCCGGGGTGGACGAGCAGTACTTC. Its translation: CSVGTGAGVDEQYF.

This clonotype has just a few counts. The genes are TRBV18 and TRBJ1-4, with TRBD1 as a possible D gene (5 bases). Germline values: CDR1 KGHSH, CDR2 LQKENI. V lost 4 bases to trimming and J lost 2 bases, with 14 bases between them. CDR3 length: 16 residues. CDR3 sequence: CASSRGIAATNEKLFF. CDR3 nucleotide sequence: TGTGCCAGCTCACGGGGGATTGCAGCGACTAATGAAAAACTGTTTTTT.

This clonotype was detected a few times. The chain employs TRBV29-1 and TRBJ2-7; perhaps TRBD1 as D (6 bases). V was shortened by 4 bases and J by 11 bases, with 15 bases between the two germline ends. Germline V gene data show CDR1 as SQVTM and CDR2 as ANQGSEA. This CDR3 has 11 residues. Written as DNA, the CDR3 is TGCAGCGTTGGAAATACAGGGACCGAGTACTTC. Its protein is CSVGNTGTEYF.

The chain uses TRBV6-2 or TRBV6-3 and TRBJ2-7, with unresolved D. Germline lookup yields CDR1 MNHEY and CDR2 SVGEGT. The CDR3 length is 14 residues. V dropped 6 bases and J dropped 3 bases, with 15 bases sitting between them. The DNA of the CDR3 is TGTGCCAGCAGGATGGACGGACCCTTCTACGAGCAGTACGTC. This codes for CASRMDGPFYEQYV.

The rearrangement uses TRBV19 and TRBJ2-2; the match to TRBD1 covers 7 bases. The CDR3 consists of 16 residues. V shed 4 bases and J 3 bases; nucleotides not matched to a gene: 8. Germline values: CDR1 LNHDA, CDR2 SQIVND (reference sequence). As DNA, the CDR3 is TGTGCCAGTAGTAAACACAGGGGATTGCACACCGGGGAGCTGTTTTTT. This encodes CASSKHRGLHTGELFF.

Only a few counts were recorded for this clonotype. The genes are TRBV11-2 and TRBJ2-1, with 7 positions matching TRBD1. V lost 5 bases, J lost 8 bases, and 9 bases stayed unmatched. This CDR3 region has 14 residues. Germline CDR1 and CDR2: SGHAT and FQNNGV. The CDR3 DNA is TGTGCCAGCAGCCCAGAGGACAGGAGGCATGAGCAGTTCTTC. Translated: CASSPEDRRHEQFF.

The CDR3 region has the DNA TGTGCCAGCAGTGAATCGGTGACTGGAAACACCATATATTTT. The encoded protein is CASSESVTGNTIYF. The chain joins TRBV25-1 to TRBJ1-3; D gene ambiguous. Trimming pared 1 base from V and 2 bases from J, leaving 6 bases between. Germline lookup yields CDR1 MGHDK and CDR2 SYGVNS. CDR3 length: 14 residues.

This clonotype was seen many times. CDR3 DNA: TGCGCCAGCAGCTTGTCAGTCCTCACAGATACGCAGTATTTT. It translates to CASSLSVLTDTQYF. This sequence joins TRBV5-1 and TRBJ2-3, with no clear D. Per germline, CDR1 SGHRS and CDR2 YFSETQ. V was trimmed by 1 base and J by 2 bases, leaving 8 bases between them. This CDR3 region has 14 residues.

This rearrangement joins TRBV29-1 to TRBJ2-4; perhaps TRBD1 as D (5 bases). The germline gives CDR1 SQVTM, CDR2 ANQGSEA. Trimming left V 4 bases short and J 3 bases short, with 13 bases between. CDR3 length equals 14 residues. The CDR3 sequence: CSVAWGRGKNIQYF. CDR3 bases: TGCAGCGTTGCCTGGGGTAGGGGCAAAAACATTCAGTACTTC.

This clonotype has just a few counts. The chain couples TRBV7-2 to TRBJ1-1, with D perhaps TRBD1 (5 bases). The CDR3 totals 14 residues. CDR1 is SGHTA, CDR2 FQGNSA, per germline. The ends were cut back, 3 bases at V and 3 bases at J, with 11 bases in the middle. Here the CDR3 DNA reads TGTGCCAGCAGCTTGGGGGGGGTGTACACTGAAGCTTTCTTT. This sequence encodes CASSLGGVYTEAFF.

The chain employs TRBV4-1 and TRBJ1-1; D remains unclear. The germline gives CDR1 MGHRA, CDR2 YSYEKL. With 5 bases removed from V and 5 bases from J, the gap between germline ends came to 12 bases. CDR3 length: 13 residues. CDR3 protein: CASSGLGRTEAFF. The CDR3 DNA reads as TGCGCCAGCAGCGGATTAGGGAGGACTGAAGCTTTCTTT.

This clonotype showed up just a few times. The chain recombines TRBV20-1 with TRBJ2-5; D possibly corresponds to TRBD1 (6 bases). This CDR3 has 12 amino acids. Per the germline V gene, CDR1 is DFQATT and CDR2 is SNEGSKA (reference sequence). V gave up 3 bases and J gave up 3 bases, with 8 bases separating them. The CDR3 nucleotides read TGCAGTGCTAGGAAGGGGGAAGAGACCCAGTACTTC. Its translation is CSARKGEETQYF.

This clonotype was detected only a few times. This chain uses TRBV25-1 with TRBJ1-1, with 11 bases identical to TRBD1. CDR3 length: 16 residues. The V gene's germline CDR1 is MGHDK and CDR2 SYGVNS. The junction had 5 bases not matched to a gene; V was cut back by 3 bases and J by 2 bases. The CDR3 DNA follows: TGTGCCAGCAGTGATGGACAGGGGGCAGGCAACACTGAAGCTTTCTTT. This sequence encodes CASSDGQGAGNTEAFF. Complete variable domain (other parts from reference TRBV25-1 and TRBJ1-1): EADIYQTPRYLVIGTGKKITLECSQTMGHDKMYWYQQDPGMELHLIHYSYGVNSTEKGDLSSESTVSRIRTEHFPLTLESARPSHTSQYLCASSDGQGAGNTEAFFGQGTRLTVV.

The chain couples TRBV3-1 to TRBJ1-4; 11 bases are a match to TRBD1. The V gene's germline CDR1 is LGHDT and CDR2 YNNKEL (reference sequence). After removal of 4 bases from V and 13 bases from J, the junction contained 14 bases not matched to a gene. The CDR3 has 16 residues. The CDR3 spells CASSRTGGSLNYGLFF. DNA for the CDR3: TGTGCCAGCAGCCGGACAGGGGGCTCATTAAACTACGGACTGTTTTTT.

The rearrangement uses TRBV29-1 and TRBJ2-3; D possibly corresponds to TRBD2 (5 bases). Germline loops: CDR1 SQVTM, CDR2 ANQGSEA. V was clipped by 2 bases and J by 2 bases, with 14 bases between them. The CDR3 runs to 15 residues. The CDR3 DNA reads as TGCAGCGTTGAATATCGAAAGGGAGACACAGATACGCAGTATTTT. It is translated as CSVEYRKGDTDTQYF.

The rearrangement links TRBV29-1 to TRBJ2-5; D unresolved. The V end lost 7 bases, the J end lost 5 bases, and 11 bases lay between the germline ends. CDR3 length: 11 residues. Germline V gene data show CDR1 as SQVTM and CDR2 as ANQGSEA. DNA for the CDR3: TGCAGCGCTCGCCCCGGGGAGACCCAGTACTTC. It is translated as CSARPGETQYF.

This clonotype has ten or more counts. The V and J genes are TRBV19 and TRBJ1-2, with 7 bases lining up with TRBD1. The CDR3 has 15 amino acids. Per the germline V gene, CDR1 is LNHDA and CDR2 is SQIVND (reference sequence). Losses at the gene ends were 2 bases for V and 3 bases for J; bases not matched to a gene: 6. CDR3 amino acids: CASSISSQGDYGYTF. CDR3 DNA sequence: TGTGCCAGTAGTATATCATCTCAGGGGGACTATGGCTACACCTTC. The full variable domain, completed using reference TRBV19 and TRBJ1-2, is DGGITQSPKYLFRKEGQNVTLSCEQNLNHDAMYWYRQDPGQGLRLIYYSQIVNDFQKGDIAEGYSVSREKKESFPLTVTSAQKNPTAFYLCASSISSQGDYGYTFGSGTRLTVV.

The V call is TRBV6-2 or TRBV6-3, the J call TRBJ2-3; 7 nucleotides line up with TRBD2. The CDR3 is 15 residues long. CDR1 and CDR2 from the germline V gene are MNHEY and SVGEGT. With V trimmed by 8 bases and J by 1 base, 9 bases remained unmatched. In DNA, the CDR3 is TGTGCCAGCTCCGACCCAAGCGGGGGCACAGATACGCAGTATTTT. Residues: CASSDPSGGTDTQYF.

This clonotype was observed many times. J is TRBJ2-2 and V is TRBV4-2; D tentatively fits TRBD1 or TRBD2 (6 bases each). Per the germline V gene, CDR1 is LGHNA and CDR2 is YNFKEQ. CDR3 size: 17 residues. The V end was cut by 1 base, the J end by 2 bases, with 14 bases between. CDR3 loop: CASSQVGGGPNTGELFF. CDR3 bases: TGTGCCAGCAGCCAAGTCGGAGGGGGGCCTAACACCGGGGAGCTGTTTTTT.

A word on this clonotype: A much larger clone differs by one base, so this may be a read error. The chain couples TRBV7-2 to TRBJ2-1; D gene ambiguous. CDR1 is SGHTA and CDR2 is FQGNSA in the germline V gene. CDR3 length: 15 amino acids. CDR3 sequence reads: CASSPRRSSYHEQFF. CDR3 in DNA: TGTGCCAGCAGCCCCCGTCGGAGCTCCTACCATGAGCAGTTCTTC.

The V and J genes are TRBV6-2 or TRBV6-3 and TRBJ1-1; D is perhaps TRBD1 (6 bases). The ends were cut back, 2 bases at V and 5 bases at J, with 12 bases in the middle. Germline V CDR1 and CDR2: MNHEY, SVGEGT. The CDR3 has 14 residues. The CDR3 DNA follows: TGTGCCAGCAGTTACCGGGGGCCGAGGACTGAAGCTTTCTTT. It yields the protein CASSYRGPRTEAFF.

This clonotype came up many times. CDR3: CASSLDRGGGETQYF. CDR3 sequence (DNA): TGTGCCAGCAGTTTGGACAGGGGGGGAGGAGAGACCCAGTACTTC. J is TRBJ2-5 and V is TRBV28, with 10 nucleotides matching TRBD1. V gave up 3 bases and J gave up 4 bases; unmatched junction bases: 5. This CDR3 contains 15 residues. The germline gives CDR1 MDHEN, CDR2 SYDVKM. Drawing the rest from reference TRBV28 and TRBJ2-5, the complete variable domain is DVKVTQSSRYLVKRTGEKVFLECVQDMDHENMFWYRQDPGLGLRLIYFSYDVKMKEKGDIPEGYSVSREKKERFSLILESASTNQTSMYLCASSLDRGGGETQYFGPGTRLLVL.

This clonotype was picked up a small number of times. The V gene is TRBV5-1, the J gene TRBJ2-3; 10 bases fit TRBD2. The CDR3 is 15 residues long. With V trimmed by 2 bases and J by 6 bases, 6 bases remained unmatched. Germline V gives CDR1 SGHRS, CDR2 YFSETQ. The CDR3 loop reads CASSFSSGGDDTQYF. CDR3 nucleotide sequence: TGCGCCAGCAGCTTTTCTAGCGGGGGTGATGATACGCAGTATTTT.

This clonotype has at least ten counts. This sequence joins TRBV7-2 and TRBJ2-3; D unclear. CDR1 and CDR2 (germline): SGHTA, FQGNSA. V was clipped by 5 bases and J by 1 base, with 7 bases between them. The CDR3 sequence is 13 residues long. DNA for the CDR3: TGTGCCAGCAGCGAAGCCCGCACAGATACGCAGTATTTT. It encodes CASSEARTDTQYF. The full variable domain, rest sourced from reference TRBV7-2 and TRBJ2-3, is GAGVSQSPSNKVTEKGKDVELRCDPISGHTALYWYRQSLGQGLEFLIYFQGNSAPDKSGLPSDRFSAERTGGSVSTLTIQRTQQEDSAVYLCASSEARTDTQYFGPGTRLTVL.

This chain joins TRBV6-6 and TRBJ1-2, with D uncertain. The CDR3 sequence is 12 residues long. Trimming cost V 5 bases and J 8 bases, with 12 bases left between them. Germline assignment: CDR1 MNHNY and CDR2 SVGAGI (reference sequence). This CDR3 reads CASSPPLGGYTF. For the CDR3, the DNA is TGTGCCAGCAGTCCCCCCCTCGGGGGCTACACCTTC.

V and J are TRBV9 and TRBJ2-7; 9 bases fit TRBD1. Germline V gene data show CDR1 as SGDLS and CDR2 as YYNGEE. J was trimmed by 6 bases and V by 3 bases; bases with no gene match: 7. The CDR3 loop spans 14 amino acids. The CDR3 region has the DNA TGTGCCAGCAGCGAGAGGGACAGGGAGGCCGAGCAGTACTTC. The encoded protein is CASSERDREAEQYF.

V is TRBV5-5 and J is TRBJ2-4, with TRBD1 matching over 7 bases. The CDR3 covers 16 residues. CDR1 and CDR2 from the germline V gene are SGHKS and YYEKEE (reference sequence). Trimming at V came to 4 bases and at J to 1 base, leaving 8 bases not matched to a gene. CDR3 protein: CASSLTGSGAKNIQYF. For the CDR3, the DNA is TGTGCCAGCAGCCTGACAGGGAGTGGGGCCAAAAACATTCAGTACTTC.

The chain's CDR3 is CSALTWGRDGYTF. CDR3 sequence (DNA): TGCAGTGCTCTAACCTGGGGGCGCGATGGCTACACCTTC. V gene TRBV20-1 combines with J gene TRBJ1-2; D is possibly TRBD1 (6 bases). V lost 5 bases and J lost 6, with 16 bases in between. The CDR3 is 13 amino acids. Per the germline V gene, CDR1 is DFQATT and CDR2 is SNEGSKA (reference sequence).

This clonotype was seen a handful of times. V and J are TRBV20-1 and TRBJ1-2; D not certain. This CDR3 has 14 amino acids. CDR1 and CDR2 (germline): DFQATT, SNEGSKA (reference sequence). The V and J ends lost 3 bases and 2 bases respectively, with 13 bases between them. The CDR3 loop reads CSASSPSRNYGYTF. DNA for the CDR3: TGCAGTGCTAGTAGTCCCTCTCGGAACTATGGCTACACCTTC.